This entry is about one TCR beta chain. Its antigen is not identified. The trim removed 4 bases at V and 6 bases at J, leaving 7 bases unmatched. CDR1 and CDR2 from the germline V gene are MRHNA and SNTAGT. The CDR3 is made up of 16 amino acids. The data originate from a study of OX40 agonist ivuxolimab in advanced cancers. Study-level information: Patients assigned to dose escalation were diagnosed with hepatocellular carcinoma, melanoma, renal cell or head and neck cancer. Study conclusions and caveats: Doses of 0.1 to 3.0 mg/kg were accompanied by clonal expansion of CD4+ and CD8+ blood T cells by week 6.

TCRdb's copy holds only in-frame clones and misses some; the assay was immunoSEQ multiplex PCR. The data show approximately 15,000 clones, 70% seen once. The input for sequencing was CD4+ or CD8+ T cells sorted from blood, taken in a trial of the OX40 agonist ivuxolimab. This clonotype originated in an adult with an advanced solid tumor such as melanoma, head and neck, liver or kidney cancer. The chain employs TRBV6-4 and TRBJ2-3, with TRBD2 matching 13 bases. CDR3 in amino acids: CASSVAGTSGMDTQYF. In nucleotides, the CDR3 is TGTGCCAGCAGTGTCGCCGGGACTAGCGGGATGGATACGCAGTATTTT.